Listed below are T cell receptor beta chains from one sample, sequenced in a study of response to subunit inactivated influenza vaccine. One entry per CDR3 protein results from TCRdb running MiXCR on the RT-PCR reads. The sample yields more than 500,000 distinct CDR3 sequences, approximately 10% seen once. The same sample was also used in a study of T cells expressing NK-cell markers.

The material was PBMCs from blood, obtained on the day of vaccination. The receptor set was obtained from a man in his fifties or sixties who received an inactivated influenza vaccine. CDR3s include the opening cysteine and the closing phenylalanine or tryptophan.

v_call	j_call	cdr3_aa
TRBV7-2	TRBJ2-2	CASSPGTSGGGRLFF
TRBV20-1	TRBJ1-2	CSASEEGDHGYTF
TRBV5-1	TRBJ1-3	CASSLGPPSSGNTIYF
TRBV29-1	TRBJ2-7	CSVADGSYEQYF
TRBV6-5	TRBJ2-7	CASSYTWGYEQYF
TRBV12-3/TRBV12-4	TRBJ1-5	CASSSLRAPGQPQHF
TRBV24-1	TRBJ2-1	CATSDPRALVYNEQFF
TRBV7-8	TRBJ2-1	CASSLLGTGVLDEQFF
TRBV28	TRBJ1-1	CASSRGATEAFF
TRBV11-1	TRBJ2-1	CASSLGRGGTQNEQFF
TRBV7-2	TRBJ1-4	CASSPPGPLDEKLFF
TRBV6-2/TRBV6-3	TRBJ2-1	CASSRTSGRHNEQFF
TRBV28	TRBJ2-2	CATVGGLIPGELFF
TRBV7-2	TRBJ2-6	CASSSSAAGANVLTF
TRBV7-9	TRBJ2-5	CASSSPVATRETQYF
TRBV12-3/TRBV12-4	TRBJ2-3	CASAAASRYTDTQYF
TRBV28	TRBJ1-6	CASTTGIGASPLHF
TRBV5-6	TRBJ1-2	CASSFEVYGYTF
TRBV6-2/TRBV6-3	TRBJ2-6	CASSLRRTNVLTF
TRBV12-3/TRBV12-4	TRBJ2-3	CASRIGRRRDTQYF
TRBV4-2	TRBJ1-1	CASSQVGQGPEAFF
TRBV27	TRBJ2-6	CASRKVGANVLTF
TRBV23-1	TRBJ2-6	CASRLDWRFGANVLTF
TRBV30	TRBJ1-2	CAWSMGPGHGYTF
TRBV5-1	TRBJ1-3	CASSLGQATGNTIYF
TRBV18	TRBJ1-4	CASSPTTVLSEKLFF
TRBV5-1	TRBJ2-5	CASSGGQGRETQYF
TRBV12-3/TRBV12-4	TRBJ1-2	CASSFFRGGGYTF
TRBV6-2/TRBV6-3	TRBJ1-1	CASSYSGMNTEAFF
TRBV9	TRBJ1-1	CASSVAFSDRDDTEAFF